This T cell receptor beta chain is drawn from a study of regulatory T cells in long-lasting Graves disease. Time point described: newly diagnosed GD, antithyroid drugs for less than 3 months. TCR sequences were obtained from RNA taken from PBMCs. Per American Thyroid Association guidelines, Graves' disease was diagnosed. Researchers made TCR beta libraries by using iRepertoire HTBI primers and running Arm-PCR on CDR3 regions. TCRdb reanalysed the multiplex PCR reads using MiXCR and keeps one entry per CDR3 protein. The sample lists about 320,000 distinct CDR3 sequences, 18% occurring once. At least ten counts were recorded for this clonotype. V shed 8 bases and J shed 5 bases, with 12 bases lying between them. Germline values: CDR1 MNHEY, CDR2 SMNVEV (reference sequence). The CDR3 has 12 amino acids.

The specimen comprised peripheral blood mononuclear cells (PBMCs), sampled at new diagnosis, from a patient treated with antithyroid drugs. The sequence derives from a female donor with Graves disease. The chain has TRBV27 and TRBJ2-5; tentatively, D is TRBD1 (5 bases). DNA for the CDR3: TGTGCCAGCGGTAGAAGGGGCGAGACCCAGTACTTC. Its protein is CASGRRGETQYF.